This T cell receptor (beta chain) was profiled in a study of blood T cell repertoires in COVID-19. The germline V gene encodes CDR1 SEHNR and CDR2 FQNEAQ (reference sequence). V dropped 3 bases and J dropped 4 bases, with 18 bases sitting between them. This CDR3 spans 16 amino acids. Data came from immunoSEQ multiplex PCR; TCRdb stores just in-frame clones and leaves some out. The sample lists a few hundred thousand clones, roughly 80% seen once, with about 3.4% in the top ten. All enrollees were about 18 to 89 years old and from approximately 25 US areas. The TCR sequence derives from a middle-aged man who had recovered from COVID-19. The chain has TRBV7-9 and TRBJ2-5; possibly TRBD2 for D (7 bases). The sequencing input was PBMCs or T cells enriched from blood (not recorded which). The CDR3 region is CASSFLGGPDIETQYF. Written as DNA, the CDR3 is TGTGCCAGCAGCTTCCTGGGGGGGCCGGACATAGAGACCCAGTACTTC. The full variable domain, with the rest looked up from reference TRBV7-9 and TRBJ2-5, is DTGVSQNPRHKITKRGQNVTFRCDPISEHNRLYWYRQTLGQGPEFLTYFQNEAQLEKSRLLSDRFSAERPKGSFSTLEIQRTEQGDSAMYLCASSFLGGPDIETQYFGPGTRLLVL.